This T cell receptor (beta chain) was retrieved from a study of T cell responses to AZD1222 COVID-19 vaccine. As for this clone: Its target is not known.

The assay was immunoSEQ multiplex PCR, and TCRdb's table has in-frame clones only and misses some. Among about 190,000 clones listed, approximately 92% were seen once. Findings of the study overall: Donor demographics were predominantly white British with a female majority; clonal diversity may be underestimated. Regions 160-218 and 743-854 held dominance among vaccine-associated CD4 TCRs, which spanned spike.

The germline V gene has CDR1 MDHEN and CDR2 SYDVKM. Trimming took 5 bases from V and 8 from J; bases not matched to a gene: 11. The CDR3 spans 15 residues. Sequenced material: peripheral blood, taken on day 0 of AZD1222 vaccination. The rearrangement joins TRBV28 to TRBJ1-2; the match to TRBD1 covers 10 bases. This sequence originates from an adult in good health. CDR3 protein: CASSTDPGQGWGYTF. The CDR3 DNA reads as TGTGCCAGCAGTACCGACCCGGGACAGGGGTGGGGCTACACCTTC.